Described below is a single T cell receptor beta chain sequence and its context. The sample originates from a study of blood T cell repertoires in COVID-19. Study summary: From the United States, Italy and Spain came samples of acute and convalescent COVID-19. Sources were T cells, B-cell-depleted T cells, or PBMCs; the material itself was cDNA or gDNA.

Per the original methods: For nucleated cells, counts were estimated from reference gene primer amplification. Clones were sequenced by immunoSEQ multiplex PCR, and TCRdb holds only the in-frame ones, with some missing. V, J and clone size derive from that table, while D and trimming were established from the DNA sequence. The sample gives about 150,000 clones, over 75% of which show up once; around 15% is in the top ten. A Seattle source enrolled patients during active infection and followed them longitudinally. This CDR3 has 14 residues. Germline values: CDR1 MNHEY, CDR2 SVGAGI. The junction had 3 bases not matched to a gene; V was cut back by 6 bases and J by 2 bases.

V usage is TRBV6-5 and J usage is TRBJ2-7; 11 nucleotides agree with TRBD2. The sequencing input was peripheral blood. The sequence was collected from a man aged 18 to 35 with COVID-19, enrolled during active disease. The CDR3 sequence: CASRTSGGTYEQYF. CDR3 nucleotides: TGTGCCAGCAGAACTAGCGGGGGAACCTACGAGCAGTACTTC.